This TCR beta chain was recovered during a study of T cell responses to AZD1222 COVID-19 vaccine. With V trimmed by 10 bases and J by 5 bases, 9 bases remained unmatched. Per the germline V gene, CDR1 is MDHEN and CDR2 is SYDVKM. This CDR3 has 14 residues. Measured with immunoSEQ multiplex PCR; TCRdb has only the in-frame clones, and not every one. The sample shows 150,000 or so clones, about 85% of them seen only once. The sequence derives from an adult in good health. The sequencing here drew on peripheral blood, taken on day 0 of AZD1222 vaccination. The chain recombines TRBV28 with TRBJ1-2; 11 bases map to TRBD1. The CDR3 region is CATQVGQGEYGYTF. CDR3 coding DNA: TGTGCCACCCAGGTGGGACAGGGGGAATATGGCTACACCTTC.